Sequencing of this T cell receptor beta chain was carried out in a study of cytomegalovirus exposure and HLA in healthy donors. Study-level results: The study flagged fewer than 200 TCR beta chains as cytomegalovirus-associated.

This table comes from immunoSEQ multiplex PCR, and its TCRdb copy is limited to in-frame clones, with some not included. In the table there are 150,000 or so clones, 86% of which are singletons. The CDR3 totals 13 residues. CDR1 and CDR2 (germline): SGHRS, YFSETQ. Trimming pared 5 bases from V and 1 base from J, leaving 9 bases between. The donors formed part of the approximately 130-subject validation cohort, distinct from the roughly 640-subject first cohort. As for this clone: Its antigen is still unknown.

Sequencing was performed on PBMCs. The TCR originated in a human donor in good health. The V and J genes are TRBV5-1 and TRBJ1-1; D ambiguous. The CDR3 DNA reads as TGCGCCAGCAGGAGGATCCCGAACACTGAAGCTTTCTTT. Translating it yields CASRRIPNTEAFF.